The 21 T cell receptor beta chains in this list originate from one sample, sequenced in a study of CD8 T cells in Susac syndrome. Random hexamers were used to reverse transcribe the RNA input (about 0.45 to 1 ug). From the immunoSEQ multiplex PCR reads, TCRdb called clonotypes with MiXCR, one entry per CDR3 protein. Counted here are 75,000 to 80,000 distinct CDR3 sequences, approximately 95% occurring once; the ten biggest clones make up 0.52%. Sample: CD8+ T cells from PBMCs. The receptor set was obtained from a human donor with Susac syndrome.

The genes are TRBV24-1 and TRBJ1-2; no definite D call. Germline CDR1 KGHDR, CDR2 SFDVKD. Deletions cut 4 bases from V and 2 bases from J, with 4 bases between. CDR3 length equals 12 residues. The chain's CDR3 is CATSEHNYGYTF. CDR3 sequence (DNA): TGTGCCACCAGTGAGCACAACTATGGCTACACCTTC.

V gene TRBV7-2 combines with J gene TRBJ2-5; weak D call: TRBD1 (6 bases). The V gene's germline CDR1 is SGHTA and CDR2 FQGNSA. V was cut by 5 bases and J by 4 bases, with 14 bases left in between. The CDR3 length is 14 residues. For the CDR3, the DNA is TGTGCCAGCAGCCCTAACAGGGTGGGAGAGACCCAGTACTTC. Translating it yields CASSPNRVGETQYF. Complete variable domain (other parts from reference TRBV7-2 and TRBJ2-5): GAGVSQSPSNKVTEKGKDVELRCDPISGHTALYWYRQSLGQGLEFLIYFQGNSAPDKSGLPSDRFSAERTGGSVSTLTIQRTQQEDSAVYLCASSPNRVGETQYFGPGTRLLVL.

The chain couples TRBV2 to TRBJ2-3, with TRBD2 matching 8 bases. The V and J ends lost 8 bases and 2 bases, in that order; junction bases with no gene match: 9. Germline-derived CDR1 and CDR2 are SNHLY and FYNNEI. The CDR3 runs to 15 residues. The CDR3 DNA reads TGTGCCAGCCCCTCCCAGCGGGGGCCCACAGATACGCAGTATTTT. This gives the protein CASPSQRGPTDTQYF.

The genes are TRBV10-3 and TRBJ2-1; no reliable D call. CDR1 ENHRY and CDR2 SYGVKD come from the germline V gene. This CDR3 has 13 residues. Deletions cut 3 bases from V and 6 bases from J, with 9 bases between. The DNA of the CDR3 is TGTGCCATCAGTGAAGTCCGGGCCAATGAGCAGTTCTTC. Translation gives CAISEVRANEQFF.

J is TRBJ1-2 and V is TRBV25-1, with TRBD1 identical over 7 bases. The CDR3 covers 16 residues. V trimming: 4 bases; J trimming: 4 bases; junction bases outside the gene matches: 12. Germline-derived CDR1 and CDR2 are MGHDK and SYGVNS. CDR3 residues: CASSGPTGNSGYGYTF. The DNA of the CDR3 is TGTGCCAGCAGTGGCCCGACAGGGAACAGTGGCTATGGCTACACCTTC.

In this sample, this clonotype turned up once. The rearrangement joins TRBV9 to TRBJ2-1; 8 bases line up with TRBD2. Trimming at V came to 6 bases and at J to 3 bases, leaving 5 bases not matched to a gene. The CDR3 consists of 14 residues. Looked up from germline, CDR1 is SGDLS and CDR2 is YYNGEE. Here the CDR3 reads CASNRGGSYNEQFF. The CDR3 coding sequence is TGTGCCAGCAACCGGGGGGGAAGCTACAATGAGCAGTTCTTC. Looking up the rest from reference TRBV9 and TRBJ2-1 gives the full variable domain: DSGVTQTPKHLITATGQRVTLRCSPRSGDLSVYWYQQSLDQGLQFLIQYYNGEERAKGNILERFSAQQFPDLHSELNLSSLELGDSALYFCASNRGGSYNEQFFGPGTRLTVL.

The V gene is TRBV9, the J gene TRBJ2-1; 9 bases fit TRBD1. The CDR3 extends over 14 amino acids. V lost 6 bases and J lost 7; bases outside the gene matches: 8. Looked up from germline, CDR1 is SGDLS and CDR2 is YYNGEE. CDR3 in DNA: TGTGCCAGCACCACCGGGACAGGGAAGAATGAGCAGTTCTTC. As protein: CASTTGTGKNEQFF.

V and J are TRBV12-5 and TRBJ2-2; the D gene is possibly TRBD1 (6 bases). V lost 4 bases to trimming and J lost 1 base, with 7 bases between them. The CDR3 totals 14 residues. Germline V CDR1 and CDR2: LGHNT, FRNRAP. The CDR3 DNA reads as TGTGCTAGTGGTTCGACAGGGAACACCGGGGAGCTGTTTTTT. Encoded protein: CASGSTGNTGELFF.

The V gene is TRBV24-1, the J gene TRBJ1-5, with D uncertain. Germline assignment: CDR1 KGHDR and CDR2 SFDVKD. Between the trimmed V and J ends, which lost 12 bases and 3 bases, there was a span of 14 bases. The CDR3 totals 13 residues. CDR3 region: CASQAGYNQPQHF. As DNA, the CDR3 is TGTGCCTCTCAAGCCGGATACAATCAGCCCCAGCATTTT.

This chain links TRBV12-3 or TRBV12-4 with TRBJ2-3, with a possible D match to TRBD1 (5 bases). Trimming stripped 6 bases from V and 11 bases from J, with 15 bases between. The CDR3 spans 12 residues. CDR3 region: CASSPDSKGQYF. DNA of the CDR3: TGTGCCAGCAGCCCTGACAGTAAGGGGCAGTATTTT.

The J gene is TRBJ1-1, the V gene TRBV29-1; 7 nucleotides align to TRBD1. The germline gives CDR1 SQVTM, CDR2 ANQGSEA. This CDR3 is built from 16 residues. After removal of 6 bases from V and 1 base from J, the junction contained 14 bases not matched to a gene. The CDR3 reads CSVTGQAKGTNTEAFF. For the CDR3, the DNA is TGCAGCGTCACTGGACAGGCAAAGGGAACGAACACTGAAGCTTTCTTT.

This clonotype came up once. This sequence joins TRBV1 and TRBJ2-6; TRBD1 is taken as the D call from the table, unchecked against the DNA. TRBV1 is noted as a pseudogene. The CDR3 extends over 19 amino acids. The CDR3 DNA reads as TGCACCAGCAGCCAAGACAGGGACAGATTCTTCTCTGGGGCCAACGTCCTGACTTTC. Amino acid sequence: CTSSQDRDRFFSGANVLTF.

The J gene is TRBJ2-1, the V gene TRBV12-5; 12 positions match TRBD2. This CDR3 is built from 15 residues. After removal of 2 bases from V and 15 bases from J, the junction contained 11 bases not matched to a gene. CDR1 and CDR2 (germline): LGHNT, FRNRAP. In DNA form, the CDR3 reads TGTGCTAGTGGTTTGACGGCTAGCGGGGGGGCTATTGGGTTCTTC. It codes for CASGLTASGGAIGFF.

The V call is TRBV3-1, the J call TRBJ2-7, with D perhaps matching TRBD2 (6 bases). V lost 0 bases and J 2 bases, leaving 11 bases between the germline ends. Looked up from germline, CDR1 is LGHDT and CDR2 is YNNKEL (reference sequence). The CDR3 length is 15 residues. The CDR3 protein is CASSQEAGWPYEQYF. CDR3 in DNA: TGTGCCAGCAGCCAAGAAGCGGGTTGGCCCTACGAGCAGTACTTC.

This clonotype was seen just once. The chain carries TRBV7-9 and TRBJ2-7, with TRBD1 identical over 7 bases. The CDR3 has 15 amino acids. Germline V lookup: CDR1 SEHNR, CDR2 FQNEAQ (reference sequence). The ends lost 5 bases at V and 4 bases at J; junction bases unmatched: 11. This CDR3 is CASSGLTGTEYEQYF. The CDR3 region has the DNA TGTGCCAGCAGCGGGCTGACCGGGACAGAATACGAGCAGTACTTC. Variable domain in full (rest from reference TRBV7-9 and TRBJ2-7): DTGVSQNPRHKITKRGQNVTFRCDPISEHNRLYWYRQTLGQGPEFLTYFQNEAQLEKSRLLSDRFSAERPKGSFSTLEIQRTEQGDSAMYLCASSGLTGTEYEQYFGPGTRLTVT.

This clonotype was seen only once. This chain uses TRBV6-2 or TRBV6-3 with TRBJ2-7; possibly TRBD1 for D (6 bases). This CDR3 comprises 14 residues. The germline V and J ends were trimmed by 8 bases and 0 bases, with 14 bases remaining between them. Germline loops: CDR1 MNHEY, CDR2 SVGEGT. This chain's CDR3 is CASGYRDISYEQYF. The CDR3 DNA is TGTGCCAGCGGGTACCGGGACATCTCCTACGAGCAGTACTTC.

This chain links TRBV2 with TRBJ1-4, with D unclear. The germline gives CDR1 SNHLY, CDR2 FYNNEI. The CDR3 loop spans 11 amino acids. With 8 bases removed from V and 8 bases from J, the gap between germline ends came to 9 bases. CDR3 nucleotides: TGTGCCAGCCAGATAGAGGAAAAACTGTTTTTT. Translated, it gives CASQIEEKLFF.

The V gene is TRBV13, the J gene TRBJ2-7, with no clear D. Looked up from germline, CDR1 is PRHDT and CDR2 is FYEKMQ (reference sequence). This CDR3 contains 12 residues. V dropped 8 bases and J dropped 3 bases, with 11 bases sitting between them. DNA of the CDR3: TGTGCCAGCTCCCAGTGGCACTACGAGCAGTACTTC. Translating gives CASSQWHYEQYF.

The chain links TRBV9 to TRBJ2-2; no reliable D call. This CDR3 has 14 amino acids. Germline-derived CDR1 and CDR2 are SGDLS and YYNGEE. Trimming removed 0 bases at V and 6 bases at J, with 9 bases between. The CDR3 loop reads CASSVGSAPGELFF. The CDR3 coding sequence is TGTGCCAGCAGCGTAGGATCGGCTCCCGGGGAGCTGTTTTTT.

V is TRBV6-2 or TRBV6-3 and J is TRBJ2-2; no clear D. Looked up from germline, CDR1 is MNHEY and CDR2 is SVGEGT. The CDR3 sequence is 13 residues long. V lost 4 bases and J lost 5, with 8 bases in between. The CDR3 loop reads CASSLDLTGELFF. DNA for the CDR3: TGTGCCAGCAGTTTGGACCTAACCGGGGAGCTGTTTTTT.

This sequence joins TRBV5-1 and TRBJ1-2; no clear D. Trimming took 4 bases from V and 3 from J, leaving 13 bases between them. This CDR3 contains 14 residues. CDR1 SGHRS and CDR2 YFSETQ come from the germline V gene. CDR3 bases: TGCGCCAGCAGCGATGGCGGGAATTACTATGGCTACACCTTC. This encodes CASSDGGNYYGYTF.